The 19 T cell receptor beta chains below were found in one sample sequenced in a study of T cells in localized non-small cell lung cancer. Sequenced by immunoSEQ multiplex PCR; TCRdb stores in-frame clones only, minus some. The sample records tens of thousands of clones, 85% to 90% being singletons. Sample: peripheral blood, taken before any cancer treatment. These TCRs come from a woman aged 35-75 years with stage I squamous cell lung carcinoma.

J is TRBJ2-7 and V is TRBV12-2; the table's D call TRBD1 went unverified against the DNA. TRBV12-2 constitutes a pseudogene. This CDR3 has 15 residues. The chain's CDR3 is CASRPRQDPPYEQYF. The CDR3 bases are TGTGCAAGTCGACCCCGACAGGATCCCCCCTACGAGCAGTACTTC.

The gene calls are TRBV6-6 and TRBJ1-1; D is ambiguous. This CDR3 has 10 amino acids. Germline CDR1 MNHNY, CDR2 SVGAGI (reference sequence). Trimming shortened V by 2 bases and J by 7 bases, and 2 bases separated the two germline ends. CDR3 sequence reads: CASSYVEAFF. In DNA, the CDR3 is TGTGCCAGCAGTTACGTTGAAGCTTTCTTT.

The V call is TRBV9, the J call TRBJ2-7; 9 bases line up with TRBD2. V lost 4 bases, J lost 2 bases, and 4 bases stayed unmatched. Per germline, CDR1 SGDLS and CDR2 YYNGEE. The CDR3 runs 14 residues. CDR3 sequence (DNA): TGTGCCAGCAGCCCTGGACTAGCGACCTACGAGCAGTACTTC. This encodes CASSPGLATYEQYF.

The sample holds one count of this clone. The chain couples TRBV9 to TRBJ2-7, with a weak D call TRBD2 (5 bases). CDR3 length: 15 amino acids. Germline CDR1 is SGDLS and CDR2 is YYNGEE. Trimming removed 3 bases from V and 4 bases from J, with 17 bases in between. In DNA, the CDR3 is TGTGCCAGCAGCGCCCACCCGTCCGAGGGATACGAGCAGTACTTC. Translation gives CASSAHPSEGYEQYF.

J is TRBJ2-1 and V is TRBV7-3; D gene unclear. V lost 2 bases and J lost 8, with 7 bases in between. From germline, CDR1 is SGHTA and CDR2 FQGTGA. The CDR3 extends over 12 amino acids. This chain's CDR3 is CASSLADDEQFF. The CDR3 DNA reads TGTGCCAGCAGCTTAGCGGATGATGAGCAGTTCTTC.

V gene TRBV5-1 combines with J gene TRBJ2-1; D gene ambiguous. This CDR3 comprises 11 residues. Germline CDR1 and CDR2: SGHRS and YFSETQ. Trimming left V 3 bases short and J 7 bases short, with 5 bases between. CDR3 loop: CASSSGNEQFF. CDR3 bases: TGCGCCAGCAGCTCTGGAAATGAGCAGTTCTTC.

This chain links TRBV7-9 with TRBJ1-1; 8 positions agree with TRBD1. J lost 0 bases, V lost 6 bases, and 9 bases had no gene match. The CDR3 consists of 16 residues. Germline CDR1 is SEHNR and CDR2 is FQNEAQ (reference sequence). This CDR3 reads CASRETGGTMNTEAFF. In DNA, the CDR3 is TGTGCCAGCAGGGAAACAGGGGGTACCATGAACACTGAAGCTTTCTTT.

The chain is built from TRBV4-2 and TRBJ1-1, with 7 nucleotides matching TRBD1. V lost 1 base and J lost 3; bases outside the gene matches: 8. Germline CDR1 LGHNA, CDR2 YNFKEQ. The CDR3 is 16 amino acids. CDR3 in DNA: TGTGCCAGCAGCCAAGCCCCCTGGGACAGAGACACTGAAGCTTTCTTT. Translated: CASSQAPWDRDTEAFF.

V gene TRBV25-1 combines with J gene TRBJ2-2; D gene unclear. CDR1 MGHDK and CDR2 SYGVNS come from the germline V gene. The CDR3 loop spans 16 amino acids. V gave up 4 bases and J gave up 0 bases, with 12 bases separating them. The CDR3: CASSAPLPANTGELFF. CDR3 DNA sequence: TGTGCCAGCAGTGCGCCTTTGCCCGCGAACACCGGGGAGCTGTTTTTT. Full variable domain (remainder filled in from reference TRBV25-1 and TRBJ2-2): EADIYQTPRYLVIGTGKKITLECSQTMGHDKMYWYQQDPGMELHLIHYSYGVNSTEKGDLSSESTVSRIRTEHFPLTLESARPSHTSQYLCASSAPLPANTGELFFGEGSRLTVL.

V gene TRBV6-5 combines with J gene TRBJ1-2; 9 bases are a match to TRBD1. The trim removed 6 bases at V and 4 bases at J, leaving 6 bases unmatched. This CDR3 is built from 14 residues. Per the germline V gene, CDR1 is MNHEY and CDR2 is SVGAGI. The CDR3 sequence: CASSRTGATYGYTF. CDR3 DNA: TGTGCCAGCAGCCGGACAGGGGCGACCTATGGCTACACCTTC.

The chain combines TRBV19 with TRBJ1-2; D unclear. The germline V gene has CDR1 LNHDA and CDR2 SQIVND (reference sequence). The ends were cut back, 7 bases at V and 4 bases at J, with 13 bases in the middle. The CDR3 is made up of 13 amino acids. In DNA form, the CDR3 reads TGTGCCAGTACCCAACCCCGTATCTATGGCTACACCTTC. It is translated as CASTQPRIYGYTF.

This rearrangement joins TRBV19 to TRBJ1-2; D is undetermined. CDR1 and CDR2 from the germline V gene are LNHDA and SQIVND (reference sequence). Trimming took off 3 bases at V and 8 bases at J, with 19 bases between the two ends. The CDR3 has 15 residues. The CDR3 DNA is TGTGCCAGTAGTATCGGGGATCAAACCCGAGGAGGCTACACCTTC. Protein: CASSIGDQTRGGYTF.

The chain has TRBV5-4 and TRBJ1-2, with TRBD1 as a possible D gene (6 bases). The CDR3 is made up of 12 amino acids. The V end was cut by 2 bases, the J end by 6 bases, with 8 bases between. Germline CDR1 is SGHNT and CDR2 is YYREEE (reference sequence). CDR3: CASSFNRDGYTF. The CDR3 coding sequence is TGTGCCAGCAGCTTTAACAGGGATGGCTACACCTTC.

The V call is TRBV6-1, the J call TRBJ2-5; the D gene is possibly TRBD1 (5 bases). The CDR3 consists of 13 residues. Germline V gives CDR1 MNHNS, CDR2 SASEGT. Trimming stripped 4 bases from V and 1 base from J, with 7 bases between. CDR3 protein: CASSGTLQETQYF. CDR3 in DNA: TGTGCCAGCAGTGGGACACTCCAAGAGACCCAGTACTTC.

This chain links TRBV30 with TRBJ2-1; 9 bases agree with TRBD2. The CDR3 is 13 residues long. Trimming removed 8 bases from V and 7 bases from J; junction bases left unmatched: 9. Germline loops: CDR1 GTSNPN, CDR2 SVGIG (reference sequence). The CDR3 nucleotides read TGTGCCCAAGCGGCGGGGGGGCGGAATGAGCAGTTCTTC. It specifies CAQAAGGRNEQFF.

CDR3 residues: CASSNGAYEQYF. CDR3 coding DNA: TGTGCCAGCTCAAATGGGGCCTACGAGCAGTACTTC. This chain connects TRBV18 to TRBJ2-7; no firm D call. CDR1 is KGHSH and CDR2 is LQKENI in the germline V gene. V was shortened by 5 bases and J by 2 bases, with 7 bases between the two germline ends. This CDR3 is 12 amino acids long.

This chain uses TRBV7-9 with TRBJ1-4; 7 positions match TRBD1. With 5 bases clipped from V and 4 bases from J, the junction kept 7 bases outside the gene matches. Germline V CDR1 and CDR2: SEHNR, FQNEAQ (reference sequence). The CDR3 sequence is 15 residues long. Here the CDR3 reads CASSPGDRSNEKLFF. The CDR3 nucleotides read TGTGCCAGCAGCCCAGGGGACAGAAGTAATGAAAAACTGTTTTTT.

The chain couples TRBV6-5 to TRBJ1-1, with 9 positions matching TRBD1. The CDR3 length is 16 residues. Germline CDR1 and CDR2: MNHEY and SVGAGI. Trimming at V came to 0 bases and at J to 3 bases, leaving 5 bases not matched to a gene. The CDR3 spells CASSYSRTGADTEAFF. In DNA, the CDR3 is TGTGCCAGCAGTTACTCGAGGACAGGGGCGGACACTGAAGCTTTCTTT.

The CDR3 spells CATRDSKNSPLHF. CDR3 DNA: TGTGCCACCAGGGACAGTAAGAATTCACCCCTCCACTTT. The gene calls are TRBV2 and TRBJ1-6, with 7 bases matching TRBD1. Germline-derived CDR1 and CDR2 are SNHLY and FYNNEI. Trimming cost V 10 bases and J 7 bases; bases outside gene matches: 7. This CDR3 spans 13 amino acids. Complete variable domain (other parts from reference TRBV2 and TRBJ1-6): EPEVTQTPSHQVTQMGQEVILRCVPISNHLYFYWYRQILGQKVEFLVSFYNNEISEKSEIFDDQFSVERPDGSNFTLKIRSTKLEDSAMYFCATRDSKNSPLHFGNGTRLTVT.